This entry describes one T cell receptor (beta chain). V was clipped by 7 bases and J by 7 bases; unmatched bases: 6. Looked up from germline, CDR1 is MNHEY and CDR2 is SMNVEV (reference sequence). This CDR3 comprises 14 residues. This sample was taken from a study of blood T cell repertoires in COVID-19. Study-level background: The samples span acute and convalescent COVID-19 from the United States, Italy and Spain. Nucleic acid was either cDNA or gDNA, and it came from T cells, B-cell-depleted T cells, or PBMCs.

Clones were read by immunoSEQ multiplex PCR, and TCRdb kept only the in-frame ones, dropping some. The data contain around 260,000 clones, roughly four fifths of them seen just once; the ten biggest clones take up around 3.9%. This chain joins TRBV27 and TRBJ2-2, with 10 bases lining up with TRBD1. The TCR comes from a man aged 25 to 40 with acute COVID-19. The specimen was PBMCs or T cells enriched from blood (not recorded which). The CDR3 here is CASTRGQGFGELFF. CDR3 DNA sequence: TGTGCCAGCACCCGGGGACAGGGGTTCGGGGAGCTGTTTTTT.